The clone carrying this T cell receptor (beta chain) came up many times. Unique molecular identifiers were built into the TCRbeta library. One entry per CDR3 protein results from TCRdb running MiXCR on the PCR reads. Here the sample spans hundreds of thousands of distinct CDR3 sequences, roughly 13% being singletons. V was trimmed by 2 bases and J by 6 bases, leaving 8 bases between them. The CDR3 spans 12 residues. This sample stems from a study of T-cell reconstitution after alpha-beta-depleted transplantation in children. The material sequenced was PBMCs, mostly from graft donor cells, taken 360 days after TCRalphabeta/CD19-depleted stem cell transplant. This receptor was taken from a male patient aged 10 to 17 who had a stem cell transplant for acute myeloid leukemia, so the T cells may come from the graft donor. The chain uses TRBV12-3 or TRBV12-4 and TRBJ2-7, with D tentatively TRBD2 (6 bases). DNA of the CDR3: TGTGCCAGCAGTTTAAGGCGGGGCGAGCAGTACTTC. Translation gives CASSLRRGEQYF.